This T cell receptor beta chain was sequenced during a study of blood T cells in healthy people across ages (dated by TCRdb to the mid-2010s). Some background on the complete study: In model experiments, template switching captured roughly one uniquely barcoded TCR beta cDNA molecule for every two T cells. The study measured age-related changes in TCR beta repertoire diversity using deep sequencing normalized with unique cDNA molecular identifiers. Donors were grouped into four age groups: young (average approximately 16 years), middle-aged (around 39), aged (approximately 58) and long-lived (about 89). Using the same blood draw, the study looked at two additional independent replicas of 1 million unique cDNA reads for two donors, one aged 18 to 30 and the other aged 80 or older. To avoid experimental bias, donors of different ages were randomly spread across the sequencing lanes.

Overall study results and their limits: As age increased, observed TCR beta diversity per million T cells dropped in a roughly linear way, and a significant reduction was already evident by age 40. Compared with the aged group, the long-lived group had more naive CD4+ T cells, fewer expanded clones and increased TCR diversity, suggesting age selection. Estimates of total diversity based on one million sequenced T cells were considered lower bounds and underestimates. Because profiling used bulk unsorted PBMCs, naive and antigen-experienced compartments could not be compared conclusively. Because the CMV infection status of the donors was unknown, age-related changes in expanded clonotypes may potentially have been confounded. A strong correlation was found between observed TCR beta diversity and the percentage of naive T cells measured by flow cytometry.

Clipping removes 6 bases from V and 2 bases from J, with 10 as the unmatched junction base count. The germline V gene supplies CDR1 MNHNS and CDR2 SASEGT. The CDR3 runs 16 amino acids, cysteine and phenylalanine included. The sequence is cut down to CDR3 DNA, 48 bases in frame from base 1. Library preparation used 5' RACE. Sequenced on an Illumina HiSeq 2500. A second PCR of roughly 7 to 11 cycles was performed with a sample-barcoded 5' primer and a J-beta primer mix. A template-switch 5' adaptor carrying 12 random nucleotides introduced a unique molecular identifier onto each TCR beta cDNA molecule. At least 2.5 million CDR3-containing paired-end reads were obtained from each sample. First-strand cDNA was synthesized from all RNA with the Mint cDNA synthesis kit, primed by a TRBC-specific oligonucleotide. Following uracil-DNA glycosylase treatment, a first 18-cycle PCR with universal primers M1SS and BC2_uni_R was performed on all cDNA. Regarding the original processing steps: Each sample was normalized by randomly selecting 1 million high-quality reads, each carrying a distinct molecular identifier. Reads with shared molecular identifiers were discarded instead of being binned into consensus sequences. CDR3 identification, clonotype clustering and error correction used MiTCR with a Q25 quality threshold and the strictest error-elimination algorithm. A nonparametric unseen species model with Euler transformation was used to estimate a lower bound on total TCR beta diversity. Through fastp at Q25 and MiXCR, TCRdb rebuilt clones from the public reads, retaining in-frame beta chains. Each record represents a unique CDR3 protein, reported with the most common genes and DNA among its rows. TCRdb assigned the V and J calls; the authors' analysis was not used. This sample is represented by hundreds of thousands of distinct CDR3 sequences; about 30% of them were singletons. The ten most abundant clones make up around 15% of the sample.

This clonotype was counted ten times or more. Its antigen target is currently unknown. Base-call qualities are not available, and no considerably larger clone is one nucleotide away. Systemically healthy Caucasian individuals from Russia, 39 in total and aged 6 to 90 years, were included as donors. Each donor gave 8.5 to 10 milliliters of peripheral blood, collected into EDTA-treated Vacutainer tubes. PBMCs were isolated by Ficoll-Paque density-gradient centrifugation, with at least 7 million obtained per sample. Total RNA was extracted from PBMCs with Trizol reagent, with at least 6 micrograms obtained per sample. Naive CD45RAhigh/CD27high T cell percentages were measured by flow cytometry on a PBMC aliquot from every donor.

The rearranged chain carries TRBV6-1 and TRBJ2-1, with 7 bases aligning to TRBD2. Material: blood. The TCR was taken from a woman over 75 in good health. In nucleotide form, the sequence is TGTGCCAGCAGCCGAAGCGGGGTTAGTCCCTACAATGAGCAGTTCTTC. Its translation is CASSRSGVSPYNEQFF.